The present T cell receptor (beta chain) was sequenced within a study of T cells after yellow fever vaccination. As for the study in general: Fractions containing few cells were prepared with SMART-Seq v4 Ultra Low Input.

TCR cDNA was made by 5'RACE template switching, adding a universal primer site and UMIs. Using its own MiXCR run on the 5' RACE reads, TCRdb lists one record per CDR3 protein. The repertoire holds some 550,000 distinct CDR3 sequences, 15% to 20% seen once, with more than 13% in the top ten. As for this clonotype: Its target is unknown.

There are 15 residues in the CDR3. The V gene end was trimmed by 8 bases and the J gene end by 0 bases; junction bases not matched to a gene: 4. General study findings and limits: Subsequent booster samples again held most clones from primary vaccination (roughly 95% CD4, over 80% CD8).

V gene TRBV12-3 or TRBV12-4 combines with J gene TRBJ2-1; 10 bases are a match to TRBD2. The specimen comprised PBMCs, sampled 15 days after the yellow fever booster vaccination. This sequence was found in a man aged 30 to 45 who received the YFV17D yellow fever vaccine. CDR3 amino acids: CASCGTSVSYNEQFF. The CDR3 nucleotides read TGTGCCAGCTGTGGGACTAGCGTCTCCTACAATGAGCAGTTCTTC.